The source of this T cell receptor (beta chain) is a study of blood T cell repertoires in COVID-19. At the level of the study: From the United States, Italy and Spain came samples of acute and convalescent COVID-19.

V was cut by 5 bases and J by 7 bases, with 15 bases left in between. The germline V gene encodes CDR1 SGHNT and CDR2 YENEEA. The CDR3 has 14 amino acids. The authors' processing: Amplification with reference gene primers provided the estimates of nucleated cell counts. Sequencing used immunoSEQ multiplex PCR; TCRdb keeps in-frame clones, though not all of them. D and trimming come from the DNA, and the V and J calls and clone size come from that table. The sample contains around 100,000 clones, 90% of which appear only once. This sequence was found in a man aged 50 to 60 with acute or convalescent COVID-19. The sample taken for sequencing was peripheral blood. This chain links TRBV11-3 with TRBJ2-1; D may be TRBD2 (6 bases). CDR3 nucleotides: TGTGCCAGCAGCCCGGGACTTCTTTTTAATGAGCAGTTCTTC. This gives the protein CASSPGLLFNEQFF.